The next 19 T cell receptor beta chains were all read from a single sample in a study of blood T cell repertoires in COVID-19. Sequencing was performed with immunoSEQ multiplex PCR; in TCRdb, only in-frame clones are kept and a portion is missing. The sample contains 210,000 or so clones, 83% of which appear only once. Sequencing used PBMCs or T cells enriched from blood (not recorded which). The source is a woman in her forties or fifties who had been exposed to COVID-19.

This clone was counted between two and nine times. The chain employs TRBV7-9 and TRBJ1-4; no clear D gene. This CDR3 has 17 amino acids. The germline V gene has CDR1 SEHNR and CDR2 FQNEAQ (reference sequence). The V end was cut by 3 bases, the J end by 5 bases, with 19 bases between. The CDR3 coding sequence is TGTGCCAGCAGCTTTTACAGTTCGTTAAGGTTAAATGAAAAACTGTTTTTT. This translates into CASSFYSSLRLNEKLFF.

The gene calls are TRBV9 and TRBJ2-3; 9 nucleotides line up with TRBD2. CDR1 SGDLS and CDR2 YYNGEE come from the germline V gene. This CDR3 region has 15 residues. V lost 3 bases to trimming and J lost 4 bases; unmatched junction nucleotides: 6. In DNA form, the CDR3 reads TGTGCCAGCAGCGCCAGCGGGGGGCAGGCAGATACGCAGTATTTT. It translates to CASSASGGQADTQYF.

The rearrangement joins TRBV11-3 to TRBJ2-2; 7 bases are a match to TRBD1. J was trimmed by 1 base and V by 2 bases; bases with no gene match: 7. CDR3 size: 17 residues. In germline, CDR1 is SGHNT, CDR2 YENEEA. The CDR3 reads CASSLSYGTVNTGELFF. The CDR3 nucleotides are TGTGCCAGCAGCTTATCTTACGGGACAGTGAACACCGGGGAGCTGTTTTTT.

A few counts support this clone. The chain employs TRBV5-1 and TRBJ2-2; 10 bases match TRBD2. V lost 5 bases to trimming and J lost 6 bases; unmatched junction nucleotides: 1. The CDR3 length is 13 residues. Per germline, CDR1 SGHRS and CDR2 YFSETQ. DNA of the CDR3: TGCGCCAGCAGGGGGACTAGCGCCGGGGAGCTGTTTTTT. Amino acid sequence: CASRGTSAGELFF. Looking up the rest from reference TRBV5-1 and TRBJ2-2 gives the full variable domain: KAGVTQTPRYLIKTRGQQVTLSCSPISGHRSVSWYQQTPGQGLQFLFEYFSETQRNKGNFPGRFSGRQFSNSRSEMNVSTLELGDSALYLCASRGTSAGELFFGEGSRLTVL.

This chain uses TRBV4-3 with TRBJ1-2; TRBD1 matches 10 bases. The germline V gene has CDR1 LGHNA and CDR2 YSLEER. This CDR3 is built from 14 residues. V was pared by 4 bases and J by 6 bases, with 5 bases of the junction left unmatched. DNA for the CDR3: TGCGCCAGCAGCCGGGACAGGGGAAATGATGGCTACACCTTC. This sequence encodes CASSRDRGNDGYTF.

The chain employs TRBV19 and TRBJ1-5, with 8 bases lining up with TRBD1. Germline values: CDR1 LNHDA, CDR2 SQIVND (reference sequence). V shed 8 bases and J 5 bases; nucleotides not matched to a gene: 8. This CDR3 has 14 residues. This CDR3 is CASSPQGAHQPQHF. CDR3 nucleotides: TGTGCCAGTTCCCCCCAGGGGGCGCATCAGCCCCAGCATTTT. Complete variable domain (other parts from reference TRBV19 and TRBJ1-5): DGGITQSPKYLFRKEGQNVTLSCEQNLNHDAMYWYRQDPGQGLRLIYYSQIVNDFQKGDIAEGYSVSREKKESFPLTVTSAQKNPTAFYLCASSPQGAHQPQHFGDGTRLSIL.

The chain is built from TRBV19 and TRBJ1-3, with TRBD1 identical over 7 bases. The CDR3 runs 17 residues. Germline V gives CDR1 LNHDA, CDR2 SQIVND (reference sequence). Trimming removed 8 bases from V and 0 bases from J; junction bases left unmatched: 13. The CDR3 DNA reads TGTGCCAGTTCTAAATTAAAAGGGGGCCTCTCTGGAAACACCATATATTTT. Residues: CASSKLKGGLSGNTIYF.

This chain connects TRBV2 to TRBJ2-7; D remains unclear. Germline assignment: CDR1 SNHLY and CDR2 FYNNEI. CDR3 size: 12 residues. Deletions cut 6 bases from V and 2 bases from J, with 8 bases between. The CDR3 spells CASRSGTYEQYF. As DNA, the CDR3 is TGTGCCAGCAGATCGGGTACCTACGAGCAGTACTTC.

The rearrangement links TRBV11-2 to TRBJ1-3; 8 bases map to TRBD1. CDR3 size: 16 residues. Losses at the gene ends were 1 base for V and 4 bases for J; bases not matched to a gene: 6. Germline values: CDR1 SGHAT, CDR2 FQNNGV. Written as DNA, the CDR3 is TGTGCCAGCAGCTTAGGGATCTACAGGGGGGGAAACACCATATATTTT. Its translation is CASSLGIYRGGNTIYF.

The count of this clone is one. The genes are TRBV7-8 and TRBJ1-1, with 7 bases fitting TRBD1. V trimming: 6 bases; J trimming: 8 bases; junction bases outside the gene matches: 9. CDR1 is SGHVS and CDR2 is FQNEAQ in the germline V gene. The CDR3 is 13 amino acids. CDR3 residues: CASRLEVRGEAFF. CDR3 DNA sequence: TGTGCCAGCAGGCTAGAAGTCAGGGGGGAAGCTTTCTTT.

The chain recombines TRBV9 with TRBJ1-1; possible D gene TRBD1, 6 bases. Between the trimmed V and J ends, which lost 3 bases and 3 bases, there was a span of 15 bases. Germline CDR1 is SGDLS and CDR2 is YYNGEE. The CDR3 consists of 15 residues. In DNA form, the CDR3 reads TGTGCCAGCAGCGCCCGACAGGCTGAATACACTGAAGCTTTCTTT. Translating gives CASSARQAEYTEAFF.

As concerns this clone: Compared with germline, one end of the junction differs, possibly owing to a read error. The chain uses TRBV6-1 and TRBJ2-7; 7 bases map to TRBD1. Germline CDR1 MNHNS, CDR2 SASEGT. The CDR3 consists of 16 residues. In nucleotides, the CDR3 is TGTGCCAGCAGTAAAGCAATACAGGGGACGGCCTACGAGCAGTACTTC. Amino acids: CASSKAIQGTAYEQYF.

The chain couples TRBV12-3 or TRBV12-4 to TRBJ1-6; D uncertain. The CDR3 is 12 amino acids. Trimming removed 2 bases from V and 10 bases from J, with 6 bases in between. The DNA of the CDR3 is TGTGCCAGCAGTTTACCCGGGTCACCCCTCCACTTT. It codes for CASSLPGSPLHF.

The CDR3 DNA follows: TGTGCCAGCAGCGTAGGACAGGGCCAAGGAAACACCATATATTTT. Encoded protein: CASSVGQGQGNTIYF. The V gene is TRBV9, the J gene TRBJ1-3; 7 bases map to TRBD1. V shed 0 bases and J 4 bases; nucleotides not matched to a gene: 4. The CDR3 covers 15 residues. CDR1 and CDR2 (germline): SGDLS, YYNGEE.

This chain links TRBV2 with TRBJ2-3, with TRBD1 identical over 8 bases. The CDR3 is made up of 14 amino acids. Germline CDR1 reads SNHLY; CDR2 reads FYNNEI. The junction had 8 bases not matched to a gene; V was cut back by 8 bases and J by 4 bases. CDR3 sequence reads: CASSPTGVADTQYF. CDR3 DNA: TGTGCCAGCTCCCCGACAGGGGTTGCAGATACGCAGTATTTT.

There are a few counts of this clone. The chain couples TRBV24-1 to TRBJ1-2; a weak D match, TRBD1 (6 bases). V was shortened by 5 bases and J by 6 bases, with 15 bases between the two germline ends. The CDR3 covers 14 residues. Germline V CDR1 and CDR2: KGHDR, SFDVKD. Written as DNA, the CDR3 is TGTGCCACCAGTGCCCGGGCAGGGGTTGATGGCTACACCTTC. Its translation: CATSARAGVDGYTF.

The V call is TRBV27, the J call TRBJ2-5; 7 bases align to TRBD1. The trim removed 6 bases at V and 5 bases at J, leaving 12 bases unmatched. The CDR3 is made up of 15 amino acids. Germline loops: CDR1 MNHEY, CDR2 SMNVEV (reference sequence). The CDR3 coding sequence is TGTGCCAGCAGCCCCTTCTCAACAGGGGCTGAGACCCAGTACTTC. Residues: CASSPFSTGAETQYF.

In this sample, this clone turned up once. CDR3 nucleotide sequence: TGCAGTGCTAGACAGAACACTGAAGCTTTCTTT. As protein: CSARQNTEAFF. This rearrangement joins TRBV20-1 to TRBJ1-1; no reliable D call. Germline CDR1 DFQATT, CDR2 SNEGSKA (reference sequence). Trimming pared 2 bases from V and 1 base from J, leaving 2 bases between. This CDR3 spans 11 amino acids.

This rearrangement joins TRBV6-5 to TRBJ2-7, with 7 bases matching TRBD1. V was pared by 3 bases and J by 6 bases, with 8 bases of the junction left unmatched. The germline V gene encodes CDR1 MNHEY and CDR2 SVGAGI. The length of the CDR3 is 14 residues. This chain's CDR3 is CASSYTGTVGEQYF. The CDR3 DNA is TGTGCCAGCAGTTATACCGGGACAGTCGGCGAGCAGTACTTC.